This T cell receptor beta chain was captured by sequencing in a study of identical twins. This CDR3 is built from 14 residues. The V and J ends lost 5 bases and 2 bases, in that order; junction bases with no gene match: 2. Germline CDR1 reads SEHNR; CDR2 reads FQNEAQ (reference sequence). This clonotype was counted only a few times. What it binds is not known. General study points: Cross-sectional statistical analysis was relied on for the conclusions, without the same donors being followed.

TCRdb re-derived calls from the 5' RACE reads in MiXCR, one entry per CDR3 protein. The sample includes fewer than 500,000 distinct CDR3 sequences, roughly an eighth of them seen just once. The sample also formed part of further work on yellow fever vaccine responses in identical twins.

The source is a woman aged 18-30 years in good health. The specimen was CD4+ T cells sorted from blood. This chain links TRBV7-9 with TRBJ1-5; 8 bases are shared with TRBD1. CDR3 loop: CASSVGQGNQPQHF. The CDR3 coding sequence is TGTGCCAGCAGCGTGGGACAGGGCAATCAGCCCCAGCATTTT.